This T cell receptor beta chain was recorded in a study of blood T cell repertoires in COVID-19. Trimming took 0 bases from V and 11 from J, leaving 10 bases between them. The CDR3 totals 11 residues. The germline V gene has CDR1 DFQATT and CDR2 SNEGSKA (reference sequence). The method was immunoSEQ multiplex PCR; TCRdb's version includes in-frame clones alone and lacks a portion of them. The sample records nearly 300,000 clones, roughly 91% being singletons. The specimen sequenced was PBMCs or T cells enriched from blood (not recorded which). The sequence derives from a woman in her forties or fifties who had been exposed to COVID-19. V is TRBV20-1 and J is TRBJ1-1, with D hard to call. DNA for the CDR3: TGCAGTGCTAGAGATTTTAGTTCGGCTTTCTTT. As protein: CSARDFSSAFF.